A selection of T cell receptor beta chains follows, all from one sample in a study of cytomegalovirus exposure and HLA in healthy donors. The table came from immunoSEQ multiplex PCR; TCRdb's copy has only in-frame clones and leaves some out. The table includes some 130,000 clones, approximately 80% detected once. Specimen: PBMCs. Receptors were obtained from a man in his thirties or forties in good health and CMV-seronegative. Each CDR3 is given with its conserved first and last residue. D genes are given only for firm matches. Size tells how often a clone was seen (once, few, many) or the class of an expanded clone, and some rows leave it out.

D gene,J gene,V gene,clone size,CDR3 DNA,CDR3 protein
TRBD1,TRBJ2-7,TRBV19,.,TGTGCCAGTAGTCCAACTGGACAGGGGTCCGAGCAGTACTTC,CASSPTGQGSEQYF
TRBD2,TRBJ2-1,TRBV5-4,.,TGTGCCAGCAGCTCGGGGGGGGGCGCCTACAATGAGCAGTTCTTC,CASSSGGGAYNEQFF
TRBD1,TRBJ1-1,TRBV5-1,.,TGCGCCAGCAGCTCCGACAGGGGAAGGCTGAACACTGAAGCTTTCTTT,CASSSDRGRLNTEAFF
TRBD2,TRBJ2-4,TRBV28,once,TGTGCCATCCTTAGCGGGAGCTTACCCCGTGACAAAAACATTCAGTACTTC,CAILSGSLPRDKNIQYF
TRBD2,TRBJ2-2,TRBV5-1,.,TGCGCCAGCAGCCTCAACGGGGGGGGGACCGGGGAGCTGTTTTTT,CASSLNGGGTGELFF
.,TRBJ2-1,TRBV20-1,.,TGCAGTGCTAGTACCCCTACCCAGTTCTTC,CSASTPTQFF
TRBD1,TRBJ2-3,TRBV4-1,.,TGCGCCAGCAGCCAAGTTGGGACAGGGGGCAAAACAGATACGCAGTATTTT,CASSQVGTGGKTDTQYF
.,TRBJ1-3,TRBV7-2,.,TGTGCCTTCCCTGGAGGTTCTGGAAACACCATATATTTT,CAFPGGSGNTIYF
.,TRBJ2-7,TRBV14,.,TGTGCCAGCAGCTTGTCCGGGGTCGCCGTTTACGAGCAGTACTTC,CASSLSGVAVYEQYF
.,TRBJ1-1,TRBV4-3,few,TGCGCCAGCAGACACTTACAGCCGAACACTGAAGCTTTCTTT,CASRHLQPNTEAFF
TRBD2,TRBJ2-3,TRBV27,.,TGTGCCAGCAGTTTAAGATGGACTAGCGGGTCCACAGATACGCAGTATTTT,CASSLRWTSGSTDTQYF
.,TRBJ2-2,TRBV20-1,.,TGCAGTGCAAGACTACTCGGGGAGCTGTTTTTT,CSARLLGELFF
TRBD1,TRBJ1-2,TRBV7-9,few,TGTGCCAGCAGCTTAGTGCGACGGGACAGGGGTGACTATGGCTACACCTTC,CASSLVRRDRGDYGYTF
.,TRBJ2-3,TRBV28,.,TGTGCCAGCAGTTTACAGGGGAAGGCAGATACGCAGTATTTT,CASSLQGKADTQYF
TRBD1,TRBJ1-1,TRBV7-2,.,TGTGCCAGCAGCGCCCACAGGGGGAACACTGAAGCTTTCTTT,CASSAHRGNTEAFF
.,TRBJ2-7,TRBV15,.,TGTGCCACCAGCAGAGAGGTCAGCGTTTCCTACGAGCAGTACTTC,CATSREVSVSYEQYF